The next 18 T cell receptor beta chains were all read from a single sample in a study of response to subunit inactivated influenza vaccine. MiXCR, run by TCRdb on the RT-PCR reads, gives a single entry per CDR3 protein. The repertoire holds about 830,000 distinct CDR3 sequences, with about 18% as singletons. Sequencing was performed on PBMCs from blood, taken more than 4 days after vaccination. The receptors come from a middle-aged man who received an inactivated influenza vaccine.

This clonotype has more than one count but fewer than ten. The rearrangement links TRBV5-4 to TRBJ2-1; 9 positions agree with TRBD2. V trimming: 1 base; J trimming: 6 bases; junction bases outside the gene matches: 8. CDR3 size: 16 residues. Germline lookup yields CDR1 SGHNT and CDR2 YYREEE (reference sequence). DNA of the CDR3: TGTGCCAGCAGCTTGAGTCCGCTAGCGGGGAGCAATGAGCAGTTCTTC. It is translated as CASSLSPLAGSNEQFF.

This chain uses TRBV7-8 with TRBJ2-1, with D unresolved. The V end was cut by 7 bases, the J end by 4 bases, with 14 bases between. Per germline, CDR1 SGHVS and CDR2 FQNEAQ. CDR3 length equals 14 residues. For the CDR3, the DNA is TGTGCCAGCACCCTAACGCAAGCTTACAATGAGCAGTTCTTC. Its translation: CASTLTQAYNEQFF.

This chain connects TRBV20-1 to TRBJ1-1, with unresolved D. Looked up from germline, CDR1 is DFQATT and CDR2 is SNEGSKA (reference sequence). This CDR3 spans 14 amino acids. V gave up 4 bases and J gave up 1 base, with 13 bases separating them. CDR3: CSATLSAANTEAFF. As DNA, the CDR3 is TGCAGTGCTACGCTTTCGGCAGCGAACACTGAAGCTTTCTTT.

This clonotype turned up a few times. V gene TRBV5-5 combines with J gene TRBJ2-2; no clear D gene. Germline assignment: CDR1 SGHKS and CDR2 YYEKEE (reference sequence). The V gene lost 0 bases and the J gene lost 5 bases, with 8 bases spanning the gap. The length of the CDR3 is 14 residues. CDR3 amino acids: CASSLGPKTGELFF. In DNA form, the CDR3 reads TGTGCCAGCAGCTTGGGTCCCAAAACCGGGGAGCTGTTTTTT.

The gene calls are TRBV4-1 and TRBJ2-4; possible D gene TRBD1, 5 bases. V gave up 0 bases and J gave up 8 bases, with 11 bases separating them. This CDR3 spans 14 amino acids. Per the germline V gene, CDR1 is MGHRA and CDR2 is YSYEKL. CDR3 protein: CASSQDYTGDIQYF. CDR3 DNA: TGCGCCAGCAGCCAAGACTATACAGGTGACATTCAGTACTTC.

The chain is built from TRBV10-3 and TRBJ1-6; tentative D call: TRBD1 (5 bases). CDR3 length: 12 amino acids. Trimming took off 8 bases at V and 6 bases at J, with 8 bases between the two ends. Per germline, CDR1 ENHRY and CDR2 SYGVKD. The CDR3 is CAISRGNSPLHF. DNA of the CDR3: TGTGCCATCTCTAGGGGTAATTCACCCCTCCACTTT.

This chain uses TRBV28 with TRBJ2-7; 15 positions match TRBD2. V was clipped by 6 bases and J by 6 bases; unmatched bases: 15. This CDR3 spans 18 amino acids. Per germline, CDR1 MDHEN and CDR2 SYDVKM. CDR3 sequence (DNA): TGTGCCAGCAGGGGACAGGGTGGGGGACTAGCGGGAGGCCGCGAGCAGTACTTC. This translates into CASRGQGGGLAGGREQYF.

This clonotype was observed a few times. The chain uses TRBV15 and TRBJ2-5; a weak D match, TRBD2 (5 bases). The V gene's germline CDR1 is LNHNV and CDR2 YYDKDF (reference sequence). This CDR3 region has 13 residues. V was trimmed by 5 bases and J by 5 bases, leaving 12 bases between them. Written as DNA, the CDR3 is TGTGCCACCAGCCGGGGAGATTGGGAGACCCAGTACTTC. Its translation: CATSRGDWETQYF.

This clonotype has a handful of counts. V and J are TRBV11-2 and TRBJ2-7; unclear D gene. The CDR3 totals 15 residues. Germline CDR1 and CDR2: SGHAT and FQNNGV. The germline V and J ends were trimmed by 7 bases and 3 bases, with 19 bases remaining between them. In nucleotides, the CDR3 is TGTGCCAGCACCCCCTTAGATGGGCGATACTACGAGCAGTACTTC. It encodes CASTPLDGRYYEQYF. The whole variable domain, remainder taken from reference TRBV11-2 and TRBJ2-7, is EAGVAQSPRYKIIEKRQSVAFWCNPISGHATLYWYQQILGQGPKLLIQFQNNGVVDDSQLPKDRFSAERLKGVDSTLKIQPAKLEDSAVYLCASTPLDGRYYEQYFGPGTRLTVT.

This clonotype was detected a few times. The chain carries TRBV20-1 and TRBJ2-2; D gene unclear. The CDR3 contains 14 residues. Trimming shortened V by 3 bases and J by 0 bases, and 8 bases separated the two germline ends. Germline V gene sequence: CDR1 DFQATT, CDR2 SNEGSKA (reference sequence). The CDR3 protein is CSARDRPNTGELFF. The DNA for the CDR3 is TGCAGTGCTAGGGACCGACCGAACACCGGGGAGCTGTTTTTT.

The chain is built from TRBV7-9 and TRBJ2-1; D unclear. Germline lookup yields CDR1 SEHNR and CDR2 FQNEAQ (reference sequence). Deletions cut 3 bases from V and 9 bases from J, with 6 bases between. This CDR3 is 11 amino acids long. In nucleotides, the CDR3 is TGTGCCAGCAGCTTCCCTCGTGAGCAGTTCTTC. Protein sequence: CASSFPREQFF.

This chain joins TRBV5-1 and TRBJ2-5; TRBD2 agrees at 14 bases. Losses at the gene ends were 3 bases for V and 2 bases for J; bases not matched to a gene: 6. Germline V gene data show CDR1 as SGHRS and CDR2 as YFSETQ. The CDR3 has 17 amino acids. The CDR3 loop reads CASSWAGLAGVQETQYF. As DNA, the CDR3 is TGCGCCAGCAGCTGGGCGGGACTAGCGGGAGTACAAGAGACCCAGTACTTC.

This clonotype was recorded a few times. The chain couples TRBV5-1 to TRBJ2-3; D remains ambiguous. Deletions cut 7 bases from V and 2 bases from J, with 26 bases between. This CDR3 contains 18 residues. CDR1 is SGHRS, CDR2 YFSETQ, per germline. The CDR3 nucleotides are TGCGCCAGCTGCCTCTGGAACGGGTGTTTGGCTAACACAGATACGCAGTATTTT. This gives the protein CASCLWNGCLANTDTQYF.

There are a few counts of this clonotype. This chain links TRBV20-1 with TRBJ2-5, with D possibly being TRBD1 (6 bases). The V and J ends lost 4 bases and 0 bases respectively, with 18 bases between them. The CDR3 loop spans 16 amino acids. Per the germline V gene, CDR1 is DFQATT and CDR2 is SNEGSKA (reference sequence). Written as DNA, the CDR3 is TGCAGTGCTATATGGCAGGGGACGGGGTACCAAGAGACCCAGTACTTC. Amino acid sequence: CSAIWQGTGYQETQYF.

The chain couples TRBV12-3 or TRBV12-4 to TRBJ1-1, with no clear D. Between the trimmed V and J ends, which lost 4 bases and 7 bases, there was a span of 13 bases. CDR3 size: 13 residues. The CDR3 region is CASSSAPLVEAFF. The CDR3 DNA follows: TGTGCCAGCAGTTCGGCCCCGCTGGTTGAAGCTTTCTTT.

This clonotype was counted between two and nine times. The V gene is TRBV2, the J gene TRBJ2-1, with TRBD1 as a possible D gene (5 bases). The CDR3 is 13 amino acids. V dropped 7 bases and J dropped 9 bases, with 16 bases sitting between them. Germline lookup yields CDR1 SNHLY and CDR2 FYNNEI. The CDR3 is CASTQGPSVEQFF. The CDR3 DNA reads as TGTGCCAGCACCCAGGGCCCTTCCGTTGAGCAGTTCTTC.

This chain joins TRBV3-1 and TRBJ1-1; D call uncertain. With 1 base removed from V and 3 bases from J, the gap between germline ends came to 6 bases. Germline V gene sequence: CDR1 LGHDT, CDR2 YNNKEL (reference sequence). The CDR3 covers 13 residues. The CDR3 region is CASSQAHDTEAFF. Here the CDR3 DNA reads TGTGCCAGCAGCCAAGCCCACGACACTGAAGCTTTCTTT.

CDR3 sequence: CASSYLDNANTEAFF. The CDR3, as DNA: TGTGCCAGCAGTTACTTAGACAACGCGAACACTGAAGCTTTCTTT. The chain has TRBV6-5 and TRBJ1-1, with D unresolved. The CDR3 runs to 15 residues. V was trimmed by 1 base and J by 1 base, leaving 10 bases between them. Germline assignment: CDR1 MNHEY and CDR2 SVGAGI.